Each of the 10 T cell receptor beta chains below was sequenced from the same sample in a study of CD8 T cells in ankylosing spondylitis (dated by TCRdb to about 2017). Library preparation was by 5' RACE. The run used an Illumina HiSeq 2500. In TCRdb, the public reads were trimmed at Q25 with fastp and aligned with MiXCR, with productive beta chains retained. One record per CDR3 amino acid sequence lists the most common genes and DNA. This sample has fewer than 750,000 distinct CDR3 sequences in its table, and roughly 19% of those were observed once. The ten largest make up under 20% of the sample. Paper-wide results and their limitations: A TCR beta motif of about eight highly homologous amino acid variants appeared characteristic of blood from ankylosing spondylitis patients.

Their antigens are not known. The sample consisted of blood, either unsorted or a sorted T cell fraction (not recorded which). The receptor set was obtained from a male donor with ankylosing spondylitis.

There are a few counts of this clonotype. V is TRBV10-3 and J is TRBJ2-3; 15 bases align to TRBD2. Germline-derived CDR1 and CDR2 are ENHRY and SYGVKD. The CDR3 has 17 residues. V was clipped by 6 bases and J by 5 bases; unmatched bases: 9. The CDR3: CAISGPGTSGGLDTQYF. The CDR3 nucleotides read TGTGCCATCAGCGGACCAGGGACTAGCGGGGGGCTAGATACGCAGTATTTT.

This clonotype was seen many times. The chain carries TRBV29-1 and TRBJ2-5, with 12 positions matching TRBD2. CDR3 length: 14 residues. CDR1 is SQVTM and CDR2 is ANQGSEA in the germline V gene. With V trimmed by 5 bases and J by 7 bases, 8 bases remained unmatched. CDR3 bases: TGCAGCGTTTGGCTAGCGGGGGGGCTCGGGACCCAGTACTTC. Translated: CSVWLAGGLGTQYF.

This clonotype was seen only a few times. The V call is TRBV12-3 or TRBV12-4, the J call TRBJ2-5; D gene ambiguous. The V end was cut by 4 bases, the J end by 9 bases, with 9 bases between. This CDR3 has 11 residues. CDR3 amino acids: CASSSTMAQYF. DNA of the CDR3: TGTGCCAGCAGTTCCACAATGGCCCAGTACTTC.

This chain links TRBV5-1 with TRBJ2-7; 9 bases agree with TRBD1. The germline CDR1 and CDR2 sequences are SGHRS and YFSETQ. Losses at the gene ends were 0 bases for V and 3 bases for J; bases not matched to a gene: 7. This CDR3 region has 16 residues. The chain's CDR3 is CASSLAVGTGIYEQYF. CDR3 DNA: TGCGCCAGCAGCTTGGCCGTAGGGACAGGGATCTACGAGCAGTACTTC. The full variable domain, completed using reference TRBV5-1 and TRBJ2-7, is KAGVTQTPRYLIKTRGQQVTLSCSPISGHRSVSWYQQTPGQGLQFLFEYFSETQRNKGNFPGRFSGRQFSNSRSEMNVSTLELGDSALYLCASSLAVGTGIYEQYFGPGTRLTVT.

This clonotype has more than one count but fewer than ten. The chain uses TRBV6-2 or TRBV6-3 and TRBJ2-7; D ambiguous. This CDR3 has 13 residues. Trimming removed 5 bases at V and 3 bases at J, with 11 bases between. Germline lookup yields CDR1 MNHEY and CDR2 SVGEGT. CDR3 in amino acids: CASSLPPLYEQYF. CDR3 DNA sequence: TGTGCCAGCAGTCTCCCACCCCTCTACGAGCAGTACTTC.

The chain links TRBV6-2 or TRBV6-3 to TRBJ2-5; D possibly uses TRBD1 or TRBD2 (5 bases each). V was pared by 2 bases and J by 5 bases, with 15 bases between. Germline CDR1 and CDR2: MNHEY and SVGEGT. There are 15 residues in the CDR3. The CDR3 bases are TGTGCCAGCAGTTACCTACCCTCCGGGACGGAGACCCAGTACTTC. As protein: CASSYLPSGTETQYF.

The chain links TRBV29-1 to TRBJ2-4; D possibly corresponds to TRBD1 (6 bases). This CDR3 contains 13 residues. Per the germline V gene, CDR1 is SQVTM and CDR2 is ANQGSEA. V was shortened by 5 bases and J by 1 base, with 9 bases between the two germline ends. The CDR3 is CSVLQGAKNIQYF. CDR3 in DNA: TGCAGCGTTTTACAGGGTGCCAAAAACATTCAGTACTTC.

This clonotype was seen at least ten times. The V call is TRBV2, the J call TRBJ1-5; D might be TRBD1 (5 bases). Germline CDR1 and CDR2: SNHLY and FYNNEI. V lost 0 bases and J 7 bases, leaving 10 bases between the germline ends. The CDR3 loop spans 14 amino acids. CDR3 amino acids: CASSEARGNQPQHF. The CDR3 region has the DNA TGTGCCAGCAGTGAAGCGCGGGGGAACCAGCCCCAGCATTTT.

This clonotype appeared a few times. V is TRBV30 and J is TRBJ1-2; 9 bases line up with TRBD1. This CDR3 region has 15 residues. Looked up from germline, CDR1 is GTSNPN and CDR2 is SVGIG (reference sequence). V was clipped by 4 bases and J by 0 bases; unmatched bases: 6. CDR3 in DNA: TGTGCCTGGAAGAGGACAGGGGAGACTAACTATGGCTACACCTTC. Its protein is CAWKRTGETNYGYTF.

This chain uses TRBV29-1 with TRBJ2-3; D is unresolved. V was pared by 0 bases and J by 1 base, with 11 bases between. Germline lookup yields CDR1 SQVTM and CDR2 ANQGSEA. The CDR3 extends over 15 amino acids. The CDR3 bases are TGCAGCGTTGAAGATTTGGGTGGGGGCACAGATACGCAGTATTTT. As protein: CSVEDLGGGTDTQYF.